This T cell receptor beta chain was profiled in a study of identical twins. Study-level findings and limits: Researchers reported excess low generation probability among twin-shared out-of-frame alpha sequences. Zero-insertion analyses could be partly confounded by invariant MAIT and iNKT cells.

A remark on this clonotype: Its antigen is unknown.

The germline V gene encodes CDR1 MNHEY and CDR2 SVGEGT. This CDR3 has 15 amino acids. V shed 7 bases, J shed 5 bases, and the junction held 12 bases outside the gene matches. Every donor was a healthy Caucasian. In TCRdb, the 5' RACE reads were re-called with MiXCR into one record per CDR3 protein. The repertoire includes just over 450,000 distinct CDR3 sequences, 14% of them detected once, and 0.5% to 0.65% sits in the top ten. These data were likewise used in another study, on yellow fever vaccine responses in identical twins. In that study: A vaccine T cell response that seemed partly convergent and partly personalized was reported in twins.

The sample comprised CD4+ T cells sorted from blood. This TCR derives from a woman aged 18 to 35 in good health. The V and J genes are TRBV6-2 or TRBV6-3 and TRBJ2-5; 8 positions agree with TRBD1. CDR3 amino acids: CASIPSDRETETQYF. The DNA for the CDR3 is TGTGCCAGCATACCGTCGGACAGGGAGACTGAGACCCAGTACTTC.